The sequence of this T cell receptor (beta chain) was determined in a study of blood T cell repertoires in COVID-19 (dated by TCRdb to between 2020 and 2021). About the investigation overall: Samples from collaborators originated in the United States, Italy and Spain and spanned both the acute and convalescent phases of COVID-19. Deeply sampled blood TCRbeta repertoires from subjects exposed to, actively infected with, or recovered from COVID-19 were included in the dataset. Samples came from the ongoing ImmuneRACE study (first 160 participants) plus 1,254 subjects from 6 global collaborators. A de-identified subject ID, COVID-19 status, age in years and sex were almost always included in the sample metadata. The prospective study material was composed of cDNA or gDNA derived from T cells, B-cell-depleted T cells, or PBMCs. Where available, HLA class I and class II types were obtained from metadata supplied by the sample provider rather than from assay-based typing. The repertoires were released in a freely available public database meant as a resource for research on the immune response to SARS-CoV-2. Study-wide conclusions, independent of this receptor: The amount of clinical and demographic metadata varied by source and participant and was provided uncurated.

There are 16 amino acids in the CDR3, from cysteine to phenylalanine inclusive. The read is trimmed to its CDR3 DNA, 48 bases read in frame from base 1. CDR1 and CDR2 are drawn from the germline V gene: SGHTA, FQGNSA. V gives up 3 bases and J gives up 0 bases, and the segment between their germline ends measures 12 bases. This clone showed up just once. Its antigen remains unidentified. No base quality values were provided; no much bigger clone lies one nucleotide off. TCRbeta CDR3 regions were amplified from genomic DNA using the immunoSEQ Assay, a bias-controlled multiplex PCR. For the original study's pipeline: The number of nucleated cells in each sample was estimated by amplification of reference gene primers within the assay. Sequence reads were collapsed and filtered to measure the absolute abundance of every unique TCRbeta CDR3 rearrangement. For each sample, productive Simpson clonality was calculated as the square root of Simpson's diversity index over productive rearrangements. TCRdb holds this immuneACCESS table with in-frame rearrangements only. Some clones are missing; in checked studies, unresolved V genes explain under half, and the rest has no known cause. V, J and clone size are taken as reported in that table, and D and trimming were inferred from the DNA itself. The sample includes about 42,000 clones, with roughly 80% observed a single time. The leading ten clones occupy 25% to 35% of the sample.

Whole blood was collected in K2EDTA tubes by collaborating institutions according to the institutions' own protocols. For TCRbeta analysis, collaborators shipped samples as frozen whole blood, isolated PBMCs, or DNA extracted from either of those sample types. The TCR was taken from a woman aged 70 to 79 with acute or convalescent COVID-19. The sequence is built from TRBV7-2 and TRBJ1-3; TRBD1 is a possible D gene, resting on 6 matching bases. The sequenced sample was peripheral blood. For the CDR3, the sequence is CASSFGGGNSGNTIYF. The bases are TGTGCCAGCAGCTTTGGGGGCGGCAACTCTGGAAACACCATATATTTT.